This T cell receptor beta chain is drawn from a study of graft-versus-host responses after intestinal transplantation. Looking at the study overall: Transplants given to recipients were multivisceral, liver-intestinal, or isolated intestinal. Once they had received anti-thymocyte globulin induction, all recipients took tacrolimus and steroids for approximately 3 years. Findings and caveats of the study: GvH clones occurred in recipient marrow; some first appeared in ileum or blood.

Method: immunoSEQ multiplex PCR; TCRdb's copy keeps in-frame clones and lacks some. The repertoire holds around 9,500 clones, with more than 75% as singletons. About this clone: Its antigen is not identified.

Germline CDR1 MRHNA, CDR2 SNTAGT. CDR3 length: 15 amino acids. V was shortened by 3 bases and J by 4 bases, with 13 bases between the two germline ends. The starting material was PBMCs, obtained roughly 35 weeks after intestinal transplant. The receptor comes from a human patient who received an intestinal transplant, so some T cells may come from the graft donor. The chain couples TRBV6-4 to TRBJ2-1; perhaps D is TRBD1 or TRBD2 (5 bases each). The CDR3 here is CASSEGPTRYNEQFF. The CDR3 DNA sequence: TGTGCCAGCAGTGAGGGACCAACCAGGTACAATGAGCAGTTCTTC.